This T cell receptor (beta chain) appears in the sequencing data of a study of blood T cell repertoires in COVID-19. Sequencing was performed with immunoSEQ multiplex PCR; in TCRdb, only in-frame clones are kept and a portion is missing. The sample has over 100,000 clones, about 91% seen once. V was shortened by 1 base and J by 5 bases, with 5 bases between the two germline ends. CDR1 and CDR2 from the germline V gene are SGHRS and YFSETQ. The CDR3 length is 12 residues. The chain couples TRBV5-1 to TRBJ2-3; D is ambiguous. The receptor's source is a man in his fifties with acute or convalescent COVID-19. Sample: peripheral blood. The CDR3 is CASSLFRDTQYF. CDR3 sequence (DNA): TGCGCCAGCAGCTTGTTCAGAGATACGCAGTATTTT.